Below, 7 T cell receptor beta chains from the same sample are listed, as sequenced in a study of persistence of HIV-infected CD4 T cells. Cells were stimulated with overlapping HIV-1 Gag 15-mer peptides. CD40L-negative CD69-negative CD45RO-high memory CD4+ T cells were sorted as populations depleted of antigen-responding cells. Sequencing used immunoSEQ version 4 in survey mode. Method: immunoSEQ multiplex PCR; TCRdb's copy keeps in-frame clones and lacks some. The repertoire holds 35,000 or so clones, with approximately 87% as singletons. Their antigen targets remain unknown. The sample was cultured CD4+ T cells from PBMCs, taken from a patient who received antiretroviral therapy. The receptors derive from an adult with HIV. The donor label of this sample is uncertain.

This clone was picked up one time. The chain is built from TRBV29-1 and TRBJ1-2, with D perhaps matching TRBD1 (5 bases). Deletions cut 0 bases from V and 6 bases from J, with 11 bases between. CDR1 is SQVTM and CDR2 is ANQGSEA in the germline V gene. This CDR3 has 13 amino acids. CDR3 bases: TGCAGCGTTGAAGAGAACGGAGGGGATGGCTACACCTTC. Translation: CSVEENGGDGYTF.

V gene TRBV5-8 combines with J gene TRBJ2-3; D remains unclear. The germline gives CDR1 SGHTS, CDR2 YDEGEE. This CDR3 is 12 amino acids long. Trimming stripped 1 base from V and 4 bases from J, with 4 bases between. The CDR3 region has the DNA TGTGCCAGCAGCTTGCGGGCAGATACGCAGTATTTT. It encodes CASSLRADTQYF.

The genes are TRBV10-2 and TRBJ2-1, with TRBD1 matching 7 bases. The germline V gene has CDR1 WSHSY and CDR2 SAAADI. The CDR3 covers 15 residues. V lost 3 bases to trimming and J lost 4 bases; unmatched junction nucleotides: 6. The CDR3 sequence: CASSDRGRGYNEQFF. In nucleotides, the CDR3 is TGCGCCAGCAGTGACCGTGGCAGGGGGTACAATGAGCAGTTCTTC.

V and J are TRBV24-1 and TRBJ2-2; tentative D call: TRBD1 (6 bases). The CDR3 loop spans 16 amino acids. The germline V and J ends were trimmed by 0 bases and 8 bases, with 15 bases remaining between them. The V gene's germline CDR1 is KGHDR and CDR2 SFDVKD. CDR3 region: CATSDLGQRGPGELFF. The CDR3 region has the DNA TGTGCCACCAGTGATTTGGGACAGAGGGGCCCGGGGGAGCTGTTTTTT.

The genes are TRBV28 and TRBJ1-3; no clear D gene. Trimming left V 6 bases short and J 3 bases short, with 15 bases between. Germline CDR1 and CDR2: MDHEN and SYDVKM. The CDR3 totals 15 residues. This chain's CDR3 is CASRTPMAGGNTIYF. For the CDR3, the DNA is TGTGCCAGCAGGACCCCCATGGCGGGTGGAAACACCATATATTTT.

The CDR3 spells CATSRDRGYTYEQYF. The CDR3 DNA reads as TGTGCCACCAGCAGAGATCGGGGGTACACCTACGAGCAGTACTTC. The chain employs TRBV15 and TRBJ2-7, with D maybe TRBD2 (6 bases). This CDR3 has 15 residues. Germline CDR1 reads LNHNV; CDR2 reads YYDKDF (reference sequence). Trimming left V 0 bases short and J 2 bases short, with 11 bases between. The variable domain in full, with the rest retrieved from reference TRBV15 and TRBJ2-7, is DAMVIQNPRYQVTQFGKPVTLSCSQTLNHNVMYWYQQKSSQAPKLLFHYYDKDFNNEADTPDNFQSRRPNTSFCFLDIRSPGLGDTAMYLCATSRDRGYTYEQYFGPGTRLTVT.

The DNA of the CDR3 is TGCGCCAGCAGCTTGGGGCGGGGGCCTAGCACAGATACGCAGTATTTT. Residues: CASSLGRGPSTDTQYF. The chain joins TRBV5-1 to TRBJ2-3; tentative D call: TRBD2 (7 bases). CDR1 SGHRS and CDR2 YFSETQ come from the germline V gene. The CDR3 covers 16 residues. Trimming took 0 bases from V and 0 from J, leaving 11 bases between them.